The source of this T cell receptor (beta chain) is a study of cytomegalovirus exposure and HLA in healthy donors. Across the whole study: Falling in the Caucasian-associated ancestry cluster were 81% of about 400 genotyped donors.

PCR used 60 Vbeta primers and 13 Jbeta primers. As processed by the authors: An analysis performed later counted around 86 million unique TCR beta chains (approximately 10 million of them shared). The method was immunoSEQ multiplex PCR; TCRdb's version includes in-frame clones alone and lacks a portion of them. Clone size and V and J calls were adopted from that table, with D and trimming inferred from the DNA. This listing includes roughly 72,000 clones. The study, taken as a whole, reports: With high specificity and sensitivity, the classifier reportedly diagnosed cytomegalovirus status. Researchers counted roughly 160 TCR beta chains as cytomegalovirus-associated.

Concerning this clone itself: Antigen specificity is unknown.

The sample was PBMCs. The sequence came from a man aged 18-30 years in good health and CMV-seropositive.

This chain's CDR3 is CASSVDPGQGATEAFF. The CDR3 coding sequence is TGTGCCAGCAGCGTTGATCCGGGACAGGGGGCCACTGAAGCTTTCTTT. The chain recombines TRBV9 with TRBJ1-1, with TRBD1 matching 12 bases. Germline lookup yields CDR1 SGDLS and CDR2 YYNGEE. CDR3 size: 16 residues. The V gene end was trimmed by 2 bases and the J gene end by 4 bases; junction bases not matched to a gene: 6.